These 28 T cell receptor beta chains were all obtained from the same sample, sequenced in a study of blood T cell repertoires in COVID-19 (dated by TCRdb to the early 2020s). Libraries were made using the immunoSEQ multiplex PCR assay. Imported from immuneACCESS, the table was reduced by TCRdb to in-frame sequences with V and J called. These copies leave out some clones; in studies compared against another copy, an unresolved V gene accounts for under half, and the cause of the remainder is not known. Across this sample there are 450,000 to 500,000 clones, with about 85% seen only once. Around 7.9% of the sample is taken by the ten largest. The material sequenced was PBMCs or T cells enriched from blood (not recorded which). These receptors were taken from an older woman who had recovered from COVID-19.

This clone appeared a few times. The gene calls are TRBV23-1 and TRBJ1-1; no clear D. TRBV23-1 is annotated as an ORF whose role is uncertain. Trimming took 5 bases from V and 6 from J, leaving 13 bases between them. The CDR3 has 13 residues. CDR3 residues: CASSKTGISEAFF. The CDR3 DNA reads as TGCGCCAGCAGTAAAACGGGGATCTCTGAAGCTTTCTTT.

The J gene is TRBJ1-1, the V gene TRBV10-3; D gene uncertain. This CDR3 region has 12 residues. Per the germline V gene, CDR1 is ENHRY and CDR2 is SYGVKD. V dropped 3 bases and J dropped 11 bases, with 13 bases sitting between them. This chain's CDR3 is CAISDGYTGAFF. The CDR3 bases are TGTGCCATCAGTGATGGGTACACCGGGGCTTTCTTT.

The rearrangement links TRBV29-1 to TRBJ2-1; 9 nucleotides line up with TRBD1. The CDR3 extends over 15 amino acids. Trimming at V came to 6 bases and at J to 0 bases, leaving 6 bases not matched to a gene. Germline values: CDR1 SQVTM, CDR2 ANQGSEA. For the CDR3, the DNA is TGCAGCGTCCCCAGGGACAGGGTCTCCTACAATGAGCAGTTCTTC. It yields the protein CSVPRDRVSYNEQFF.

This clone was seen only once. The J gene is TRBJ2-3, the V gene TRBV9; TRBD2 matches 12 bases. CDR1 SGDLS and CDR2 YYNGEE come from the germline V gene. Losses at the gene ends were 0 bases for V and 3 bases for J; bases not matched to a gene: 20. The CDR3 extends over 22 amino acids. Here the CDR3 reads CASSVGAGSLASGGATTDTQYF. Written as DNA, the CDR3 is TGTGCCAGCAGCGTAGGAGCCGGGAGTTTGGCTAGCGGGGGGGCCACGACAGATACGCAGTATTTT.

This clone was detected once. The rearrangement joins TRBV6-5 to TRBJ1-1; D is possibly TRBD1 (5 bases). The ends were cut back, 5 bases at V and 6 bases at J, with 19 bases in the middle. CDR3 length: 15 residues. Germline V lookup: CDR1 MNHEY, CDR2 SVGAGI. CDR3 nucleotide sequence: TGTGCCAGCAGTCAGGGCAGGCGCTTGCCCCCTGAAGCTTTCTTT. It codes for CASSQGRRLPPEAFF.

A single count supports this clone. The CDR3 DNA reads as TGTGCCAGCAGCTTGGTCCCCGGACTGTCCTATAATTCACCCCTCCACTTT. It encodes CASSLVPGLSYNSPLHF. The chain links TRBV5-5 to TRBJ1-6; D ambiguous. The germline CDR1 and CDR2 sequences are SGHKS and YYEKEE (reference sequence). The CDR3 has 17 residues. V lost 0 bases and J 1 base, leaving 11 bases between the germline ends.

The rearrangement links TRBV6-2 or TRBV6-3 to TRBJ1-3; tentatively, D is TRBD1 (5 bases). Trimming removed 2 bases from V and 0 bases from J, with 11 bases in between. Germline CDR1 reads MNHEY; CDR2 reads SVGEGT. There are 16 residues in the CDR3. The CDR3 DNA is TGTGCCAGCAGTTACCACACAAGGGGCTCTGGAAACACCATATATTTT. This translates into CASSYHTRGSGNTIYF.

This clone was counted many times. This chain links TRBV28 with TRBJ1-2, with 8 bases identical to TRBD1. V was clipped by 3 bases and J by 4 bases; unmatched bases: 13. The germline V gene has CDR1 MDHEN and CDR2 SYDVKM. The CDR3 totals 17 residues. The chain's CDR3 is CASSLKDRDLFLYGYTF. CDR3 bases: TGTGCCAGCAGTTTGAAGGACAGGGACCTATTTCTCTATGGCTACACCTTC.

The chain is built from TRBV2 and TRBJ2-3; possibly TRBD2 for D (6 bases). The ends were cut back, 3 bases at V and 8 bases at J, with 21 bases in the middle. CDR3 length equals 16 residues. From germline, CDR1 is SNHLY and CDR2 FYNNEI. CDR3 sequence reads: CASSDPVGGLGGTQYF. Written as DNA, the CDR3 is TGTGCCAGCAGTGATCCTGTGGGCGGCCTCGGGGGTACGCAGTATTTT.

V gene TRBV2 combines with J gene TRBJ1-1; possible D gene TRBD1, 6 bases. The CDR3 totals 14 residues. The germline V gene has CDR1 SNHLY and CDR2 FYNNEI. Trimming took 3 bases from V and 1 from J, leaving 9 bases between them. CDR3 DNA sequence: TGTGCCAGCAGTGATCGGGGACAGAACACTGAAGCTTTCTTT. Its protein product is CASSDRGQNTEAFF.

The rearrangement uses TRBV9 and TRBJ1-1; a weak D match, TRBD1 (5 bases). V was trimmed by 2 bases and J by 12 bases, leaving 14 bases between them. The CDR3 totals 12 residues. In germline, CDR1 is SGDLS, CDR2 YYNGEE. The CDR3 DNA sequence: TGTGCCAGCAGCGTGAATCAGGGAAAGTCTTTCTTT. Translating it yields CASSVNQGKSFF.

V and J are TRBV9 and TRBJ1-2; maybe TRBD1 (5 bases). V gave up 6 bases and J gave up 3 bases, with 15 bases separating them. From germline, CDR1 is SGDLS and CDR2 YYNGEE. There are 14 residues in the CDR3. The CDR3 region is CASTIGGADYGYTF. The CDR3 nucleotides read TGTGCCAGCACCATAGGAGGGGCAGACTATGGCTACACCTTC.

The rearrangement joins TRBV5-1 to TRBJ1-2; D not resolved. V lost 5 bases and J lost 3, with 8 bases in between. CDR1 is SGHRS and CDR2 is YFSETQ in the germline V gene. CDR3 length: 12 residues. The CDR3 sequence: CASREQHYGYTF. The CDR3 DNA sequence: TGCGCCAGCAGGGAACAGCACTATGGCTACACCTTC.

The chain joins TRBV5-1 to TRBJ2-1; D is possibly TRBD1 (6 bases). V lost 1 base to trimming and J lost 9 bases, with 14 bases between them. The CDR3 length is 14 residues. CDR1 and CDR2 from the germline V gene are SGHRS and YFSETQ. CDR3 residues: CASSLKGGMGEQFF. CDR3 sequence (DNA): TGCGCCAGCAGCTTGAAAGGGGGAATGGGTGAGCAGTTCTTC.

J is TRBJ1-1 and V is TRBV6-5, with 9 bases aligning to TRBD1. The J segment lost 4 bases and the V segment lost 6 bases, leaving 6 bases of the junction unmatched. The CDR3 runs to 14 residues. CDR1 is MNHEY, CDR2 SVGAGI, per germline. The CDR3 loop is CASSRDRVVTEAFF. In nucleotides, the CDR3 is TGTGCCAGCAGCAGGGACAGGGTGGTCACTGAAGCTTTCTTT.

V gene TRBV30 combines with J gene TRBJ1-2; the D is unclear. Trimming shortened V by 4 bases and J by 3 bases, and 15 bases separated the two germline ends. Germline V gene sequence: CDR1 GTSNPN, CDR2 SVGIG (reference sequence). The CDR3 sequence is 14 residues long. CDR3 loop: CAWTPWEGDYGYTF. CDR3 nucleotides: TGTGCCTGGACCCCCTGGGAGGGCGACTATGGCTACACCTTC.

This chain joins TRBV21-1 and TRBJ1-3. TRBV21-1 is a pseudogene locus. The CDR3 runs to 16 residues. The CDR3 reads CASSEKGLFSGNTIYF. The CDR3 bases are TGTGCCAGCAGCGAAAAAGGACTATTCTCTGGAAACACCATATATTTT.

To note about this clone: This sample also contains other DNA sequences that code for the same CDR3. The chain has TRBV3-1 (or the pseudogene TRBV3-2) and TRBJ2-5, with TRBD2 identical over 13 bases. This CDR3 comprises 16 residues. V dropped 1 base and J dropped 2; count of bases not matched to a gene: 1. Germline CDR1 and CDR2: LGHDT and YNNKEL (reference sequence). The CDR3 nucleotides are TGTGCCAGCAGCCAAGGACTAGCGGGGGGACAAGAGACCCAGTACTTC. Protein product: CASSQGLAGGQETQYF.

The gene calls are TRBV5-4 and TRBJ2-3, with a weak D call TRBD2 (7 bases). CDR1 is SGHNT and CDR2 is YYREEE in the germline V gene (reference sequence). V was pared by 0 bases and J by 7 bases, with 15 bases between. The CDR3 is 15 residues long. CDR3 amino acids: CASSLVFRGANTQYF. Written as DNA, the CDR3 is TGTGCCAGCAGCTTGGTTTTTCGGGGGGCAAATACGCAGTATTTT.

This chain joins TRBV7-2 and TRBJ2-7; 8 bases fit TRBD2. The CDR3 covers 14 residues. Germline assignment: CDR1 SGHTA and CDR2 FQGNSA. V dropped 1 base and J dropped 6; count of bases not matched to a gene: 5. The CDR3 sequence: CASSLGAGVGEQYV. In nucleotides, the CDR3 is TGTGCCAGCAGCTTAGGAGCGGGGGTGGGCGAGCAGTACGTC.

The chain is built from TRBV24-1 and TRBJ1-4; 10 bases align to TRBD1. The CDR3 runs 17 residues. The trim removed 6 bases at V and 7 bases at J, leaving 13 bases unmatched. CDR1 and CDR2 from the germline V gene are KGHDR and SFDVKD. The CDR3, as DNA: TGTGCCACCAGTTCCACGCTTCCAGGACAGGGGGGTGAAAAACTGTTTTTT. Amino acids: CATSSTLPGQGGEKLFF.

The chain uses TRBV15 and TRBJ2-2; perhaps TRBD2 as D (5 bases). V shed 0 bases and J shed 4 bases, with 9 bases lying between them. Germline CDR1 and CDR2: LNHNV and YYDKDF (reference sequence). The CDR3 is made up of 15 amino acids. CDR3 in amino acids: CATSRDNRGTGELFF. In DNA form, the CDR3 reads TGTGCCACCAGCAGAGATAATCGGGGCACCGGGGAGCTGTTTTTT.

V is TRBV13 and J is TRBJ2-3; 9 nucleotides match TRBD2. In germline, CDR1 is PRHDT, CDR2 FYEKMQ (reference sequence). J gave up 0 bases and V 1 base, and 5 bases lay outside the gene matches. The CDR3 has 17 amino acids. In DNA form, the CDR3 reads TGTGCCAGCAGCTTAGAGGCGGGGGGGTCAAGCACAGATACGCAGTATTTT. Its translation: CASSLEAGGSSTDTQYF.

J is TRBJ2-7 and V is TRBV5-6; the match to TRBD2 covers 10 bases. Trimming cost V 7 bases and J 2 bases; bases outside gene matches: 3. This CDR3 contains 13 residues. The germline V gene encodes CDR1 SGHDT and CDR2 YYEEEE. The CDR3 coding sequence is TGTGCCAGCTGGACTAGCGGAACCTACGAGCAGTACTTC. Translated: CASWTSGTYEQYF. The entire variable domain, with the rest obtained from reference TRBV5-6 and TRBJ2-7, is as follows: DAGVTQSPTHLIKTRGQQVTLRCSPKSGHDTVSWYQQALGQGPQFIFQYYEEEERQRGNFPDRFSGHQFPNYSSELNVNALLLGDSALYLCASWTSGTYEQYFGPGTRLTVT.

The chain employs TRBV7-9 and TRBJ2-1; 9 nucleotides line up with TRBD2. The CDR3 has 16 amino acids. Trimming cost V 1 base and J 7 bases; bases outside gene matches: 8. Germline lookup yields CDR1 SEHNR and CDR2 FQNEAQ (reference sequence). CDR3 nucleotide sequence: TGTGCCAGCAGCTTAGTCGGGACTAGCTTAATAAATGAGCAGTTCTTC. Residues: CASSLVGTSLINEQFF.

The rearrangement links TRBV6-6 to TRBJ2-7, with 9 bases lining up with TRBD1. J was trimmed by 2 bases and V by 6 bases; bases with no gene match: 8. Germline lookup yields CDR1 MNHNY and CDR2 SVGAGI (reference sequence). The length of the CDR3 is 15 residues. The CDR3 protein is CASSQQGASTYEQYV. The DNA of the CDR3 is TGTGCCAGCAGCCAACAGGGGGCCAGCACCTACGAGCAGTACGTC.

This clone was seen only once. The chain employs TRBV5-1 and TRBJ2-7, with D possibly TRBD2 on 6 matching bases. This CDR3 spans 17 amino acids. The V and J ends lost 1 base and 0 bases respectively, with 17 bases between them. The germline gives CDR1 SGHRS, CDR2 YFSETQ. The DNA for the CDR3 is TGCGCCAGCAGCTTGCTCGGGGGAAGGGATTTCTCCTACGAGCAGTACTTC. It translates to CASSLLGGRDFSYEQYF.

This chain links TRBV3-1 (or the pseudogene TRBV3-2) with TRBJ2-2; a weak D match, TRBD2 (5 bases). Trimming removed 4 bases at V and 7 bases at J, with 13 bases between. Germline loops: CDR1 LGHDT, CDR2 YNNKEL (reference sequence). CDR3 length: 14 residues. The CDR3 nucleotides are TGTGCCAGCAGCCCCCCGAGGGAGAGCGGGGAGCTGTTTTTT. The encoded protein is CASSPPRESGELFF.